This T cell receptor (beta chain) was sequenced for a study of T cells in women clearing cervical HPV infection. Study as a whole: Cases: HPV16-related CIN3 or worse on histology, 2 invasive cancers. Controls gave blood once infection was undetectable; cases at lesion identification.

Overall study results and limits: T-cell numbers per sample were unknown and may explain richness differences.

Sequencing used immunoSEQ multiplex PCR; TCRdb keeps in-frame clones, though not all of them. This listing includes 30,000 to 50,000 clones. Of note for this clone: What it recognizes is unknown.

The receptor's source is a woman aged 18 to 75 with a cervical HPV16 infection that either progressed to CIN3+ or cleared (not recorded which). The specimen was blood buffy coat.

The part of the CDR3 DNA that was read is TGTGCCAGTAGTCCTCACAGAACCGGGGAG. Residues: CASSPHRTGE. The whole CDR3 is CASSPHRTGELFF. The V and J genes are TRBV19 and TRBJ2-2, with D unresolved. The read ends 3 residues shy of where the CDR3 ends; the end is completed using the germline J gene. V lost 5 bases and J 5 bases, leaving 9 bases between the germline ends. The germline V gene has CDR1 LNHDA and CDR2 SQIVND (reference sequence). The CDR3 extends over 13 amino acids.